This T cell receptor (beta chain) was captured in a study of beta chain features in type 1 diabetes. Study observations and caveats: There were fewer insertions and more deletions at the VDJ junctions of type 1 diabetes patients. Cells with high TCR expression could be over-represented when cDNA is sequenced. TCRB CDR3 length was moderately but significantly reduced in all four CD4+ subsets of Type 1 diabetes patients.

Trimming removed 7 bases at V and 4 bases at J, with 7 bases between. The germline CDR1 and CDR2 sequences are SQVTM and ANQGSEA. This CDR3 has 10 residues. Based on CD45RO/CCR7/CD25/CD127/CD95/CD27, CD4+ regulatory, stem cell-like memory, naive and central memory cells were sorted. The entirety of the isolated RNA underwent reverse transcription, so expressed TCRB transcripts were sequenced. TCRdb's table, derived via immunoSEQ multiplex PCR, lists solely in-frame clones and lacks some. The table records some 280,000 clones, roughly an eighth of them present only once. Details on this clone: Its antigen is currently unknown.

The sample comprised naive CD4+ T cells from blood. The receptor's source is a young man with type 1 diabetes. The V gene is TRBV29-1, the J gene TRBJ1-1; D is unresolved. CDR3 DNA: TGCAGCGGGGGAGGCACTGAAGCTTTCTTT. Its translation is CSGGGTEAFF.